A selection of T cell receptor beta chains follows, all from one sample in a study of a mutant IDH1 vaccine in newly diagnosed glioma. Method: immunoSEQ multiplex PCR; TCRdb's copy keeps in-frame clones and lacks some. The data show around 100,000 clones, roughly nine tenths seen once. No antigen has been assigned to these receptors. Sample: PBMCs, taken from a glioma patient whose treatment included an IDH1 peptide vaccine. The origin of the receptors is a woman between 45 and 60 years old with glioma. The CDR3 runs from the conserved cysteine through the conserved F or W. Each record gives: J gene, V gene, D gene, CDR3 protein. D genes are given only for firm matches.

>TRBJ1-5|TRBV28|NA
CASSRLESNQPQHF
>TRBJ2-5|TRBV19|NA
CASSMARDIQETQYF
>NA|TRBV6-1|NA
CASTNRQATSYEQYF
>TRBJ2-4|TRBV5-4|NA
CASTRSGGRGNIQYF
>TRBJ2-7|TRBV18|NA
CASSQGSVSSYEQYF
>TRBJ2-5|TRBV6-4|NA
CASIRSRRRSHEQYF
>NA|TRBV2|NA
CASSRGEEREQYF
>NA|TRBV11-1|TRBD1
CASSLRDREFEQYF
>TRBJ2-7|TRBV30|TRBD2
CAWSGGSGRSEQYF
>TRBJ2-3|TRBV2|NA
CASSSGTTPDTQYF
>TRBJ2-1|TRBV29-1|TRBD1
CSGNDRGLGNEQFF
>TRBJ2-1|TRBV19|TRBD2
CASSFREGGRNLKFF
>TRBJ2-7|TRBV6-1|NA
CASSDQTGSGEQYF
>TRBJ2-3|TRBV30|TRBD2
CAWNLAGGPSTDTQYF
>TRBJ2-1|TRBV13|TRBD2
CASSLESALAGGGSYNEQFF
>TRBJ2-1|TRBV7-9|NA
CASSLMVSSYNEQFF
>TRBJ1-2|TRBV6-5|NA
CASSYLTGINYGYTF
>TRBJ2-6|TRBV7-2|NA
CASSFAASGANVLTF
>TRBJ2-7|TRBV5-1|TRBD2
CASSLWSSGAYEQYF
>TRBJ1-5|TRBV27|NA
CASSWNGQGNQPQHF
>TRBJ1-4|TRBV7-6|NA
CASSPVRTNEKLFF
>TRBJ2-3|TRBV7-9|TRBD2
CASSFLAGVGTDTQYF
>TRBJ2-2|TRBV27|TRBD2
CASSGSWATSGRGYGNTGELFF
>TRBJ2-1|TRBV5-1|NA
CASSLAGRVDNEQFF
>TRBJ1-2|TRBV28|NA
CASSSYLTGSYGYTF
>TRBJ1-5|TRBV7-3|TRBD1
CASSPTGAGQPQHF
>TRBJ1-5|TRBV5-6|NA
CASSARGVGQPQHF
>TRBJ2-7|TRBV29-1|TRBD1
CSVRDRGPYEQYF
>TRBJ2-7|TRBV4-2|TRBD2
CASSQEASGSYEQYF
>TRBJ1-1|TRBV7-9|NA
CASRGGRTEAFF
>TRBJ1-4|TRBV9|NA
CASSVPGSEKLFF
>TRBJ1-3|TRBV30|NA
CAWTRQSSGNTIYF
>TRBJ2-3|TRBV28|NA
CASITAATSTDTQYF
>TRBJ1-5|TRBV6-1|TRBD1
CASSEDRGFYQPQHF
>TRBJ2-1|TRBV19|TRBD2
CASSPLAGLREEQFF
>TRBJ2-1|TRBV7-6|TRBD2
CASSLGSGTSNEQFF
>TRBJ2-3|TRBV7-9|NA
CASSPLGDTQYF
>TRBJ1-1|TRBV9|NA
CASSERQRNTEAFF
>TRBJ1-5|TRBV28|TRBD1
CASRPIDRDNQPQHF
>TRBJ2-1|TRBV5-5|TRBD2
CASSLTSGAYNEQFF
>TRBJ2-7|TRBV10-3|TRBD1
CAISDIIGTESYEQYF
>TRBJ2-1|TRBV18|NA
CASSPPPSAGNNEQFF